What follows is one T cell receptor beta chain and its context. The data derive from a study of blood T cell repertoires in COVID-19. Looking at the study overall: Specimens from acute and convalescent COVID-19 originated in the United States, Italy and Spain.

In the original analysis: Amplification of reference gene primers was used by the study to estimate nucleated cell counts. The method was immunoSEQ multiplex PCR; TCRdb's version includes in-frame clones alone and lacks a portion of them. Clonal size and the V and J genes are those of that table, whereas D and trimming came from the DNA. The sample has 150,000 to 200,000 clones; roughly 80% are singletons. The TCR was taken from a man aged 55 to 70 with active or convalescent COVID-19. The specimen was peripheral blood.

The CDR3, as DNA: TGTGCCAGCAGTTTACCCCTCCCAGGACAGTCTTATAGCAATCAGCCCCAGCATTTT. This encodes CASSLPLPGQSYSNQPQHF. This chain uses TRBV28 with TRBJ1-5; the D gene is possibly TRBD1 (6 bases). Germline V gene sequence: CDR1 MDHEN, CDR2 SYDVKM. Trimming pared 2 bases from V and 0 bases from J, leaving 20 bases between. The CDR3 has 19 amino acids. The variable domain in full, completed from reference TRBV28 and TRBJ1-5, reads DVKVTQSSRYLVKRTGEKVFLECVQDMDHENMFWYRQDPGLGLRLIYFSYDVKMKEKGDIPEGYSVSREKKERFSLILESASTNQTSMYLCASSLPLPGQSYSNQPQHFGDGTRLSIL.